Below, 28 T cell receptor beta chains from the same sample are listed, as sequenced in a study of control samples from healthy donors and cancer patients. This table comes from immunoSEQ multiplex PCR, and its TCRdb copy is limited to in-frame clones, with some not included. Of 390,000 or so clones listed, 90% are singletons. Input material: PBMCs. The receptor set was obtained from a man aged 40-50 years with head and neck cancer.

The chain has TRBV28 and TRBJ1-5; 7 bases align to TRBD1. This CDR3 contains 15 residues. The germline V gene encodes CDR1 MDHEN and CDR2 SYDVKM. V shed 6 bases and J 7 bases; nucleotides not matched to a gene: 12. Here the CDR3 DNA reads TGTGCCAGCAGCAGAAGGGGGCGGGGGGGGCAGCCCCAGCATTTT. This gives the protein CASSRRGRGGQPQHF.

The chain joins TRBV11-2 to TRBJ1-2; D is uncertain. Trimming shortened V by 0 bases and J by 0 bases, and 14 bases separated the two germline ends. The CDR3 consists of 17 residues. The germline V gene has CDR1 SGHAT and CDR2 FQNNGV. Here the CDR3 DNA reads TGTGCCAGCAGCTTAGATCGGGAACCGAAAGCTAACTATGGCTACACCTTC. This sequence encodes CASSLDREPKANYGYTF.

The V gene is TRBV6-2 or TRBV6-3, the J gene TRBJ1-1; D may be TRBD1 (5 bases). CDR1 is MNHEY, CDR2 SVGEGT, per germline. This CDR3 has 12 residues. Between the trimmed V and J ends, which lost 5 bases and 11 bases, there was a span of 15 bases. CDR3 nucleotides: TGTGCCAGCAGTGGGTTTACAGGCGGGGCTTTCTTT. Translating gives CASSGFTGGAFF.

The chain joins TRBV7-2 to TRBJ2-3; no clear D gene. This CDR3 contains 14 residues. Germline CDR1 reads SGHTA; CDR2 reads FQGNSA. Trimming cost V 1 base and J 6 bases, with 11 bases left between them. CDR3 nucleotide sequence: TGTGCCAGCAGCTTAGTGGGTCGGCATGATACGCAGTATTTT. It encodes CASSLVGRHDTQYF.

The chain combines TRBV25-1 with TRBJ2-3; D not resolved. Trimming stripped 5 bases from V and 4 bases from J, with 19 bases between. The CDR3 loop spans 16 amino acids. Germline V gene data show CDR1 as MGHDK and CDR2 as SYGVNS. The CDR3 is CASSLPGGVGADTQYF. CDR3 nucleotides: TGTGCCAGCAGTCTCCCCGGTGGGGTTGGGGCAGATACGCAGTATTTT.

V and J are TRBV30 and TRBJ1-1; TRBD1 matches 7 bases. Losses at the gene ends were 1 base for V and 3 bases for J; bases not matched to a gene: 5. The length of the CDR3 is 14 residues. Germline lookup yields CDR1 GTSNPN and CDR2 SVGIG (reference sequence). In nucleotides, the CDR3 is TGTGCCTGGAGTGGTGACAGGGTGGACACTGAAGCTTTCTTT. Amino acids: CAWSGDRVDTEAFF.

V is TRBV9 and J is TRBJ1-2, with unresolved D. Germline values: CDR1 SGDLS, CDR2 YYNGEE. With 2 bases removed from V and 5 bases from J, the gap between germline ends came to 16 bases. The CDR3 totals 15 residues. The DNA for the CDR3 is TGTGCCAGCAGCGTTGGACTGTTCGAGAAGTATGGCTACACCTTC. As protein: CASSVGLFEKYGYTF.

The rearrangement joins TRBV19 to TRBJ1-1, with D perhaps TRBD1 (6 bases). Germline V lookup: CDR1 LNHDA, CDR2 SQIVND (reference sequence). CDR3 length: 14 residues. The V and J ends lost 4 bases and 5 bases respectively, with 14 bases between them. In DNA form, the CDR3 reads TGTGCCAGTAGTACAACAGGGCTCGGGACTGAAGCTTTCTTT. Protein sequence: CASSTTGLGTEAFF.

The chain has TRBV7-5 and TRBJ2-5. TRBV7-5 constitutes a pseudogene. The CDR3 is 11 amino acids. CDR3 sequence reads: CARSLIETQYF. The CDR3 bases are TGTGCCAGAAGCTTAATCGAGACCCAGTACTTC.

The J gene is TRBJ1-1, the V gene TRBV28; the D is unclear. V lost 4 bases, J lost 0 bases, and 12 bases lay in between. CDR3 length: 15 amino acids. Germline V gene lookup returns CDR1 MDHEN and CDR2 SYDVKM. The CDR3 bases are TGTGCCAGCAGTTCCCGTGTGGGGATGAACACTGAAGCTTTCTTT. As protein: CASSSRVGMNTEAFF.

The V gene is TRBV5-1, the J gene TRBJ2-2; the match to TRBD1 covers 7 bases. The length of the CDR3 is 15 residues. CDR1 is SGHRS and CDR2 is YFSETQ in the germline V gene. J was trimmed by 3 bases and V by 3 bases; bases with no gene match: 5. The CDR3 is CASSSGQTYTGELFF. CDR3 nucleotides: TGCGCCAGCAGCTCGGGACAGACCTACACCGGGGAGCTGTTTTTT.

V usage is TRBV10-1 and J usage is TRBJ2-3; TRBD2 might be the D (6 bases). Trimming pared 3 bases from V and 1 base from J, leaving 11 bases between. Germline V gene lookup returns CDR1 WNHNN and CDR2 SYGVQD (reference sequence). The CDR3 has 15 amino acids. The CDR3 DNA is TGCGCCAGCAGTGATTGGCGGGACCGCACAGATACGCAGTATTTT. It codes for CASSDWRDRTDTQYF.

The rearrangement links TRBV2 to TRBJ1-2, with a possible D match to TRBD1 (6 bases). Germline lookup yields CDR1 SNHLY and CDR2 FYNNEI. Trimming took 9 bases from V and 8 from J, leaving 22 bases between them. CDR3 size: 14 residues. The DNA for the CDR3 is TGTGCCAGTACAACAACCCAGGGGAAAGGCGGCTACACCTTC. Amino acid sequence: CASTTTQGKGGYTF. Variable domain in full (rest from reference TRBV2 and TRBJ1-2): EPEVTQTPSHQVTQMGQEVILRCVPISNHLYFYWYRQILGQKVEFLVSFYNNEISEKSEIFDDQFSVERPDGSNFTLKIRSTKLEDSAMYFCASTTTQGKGGYTFGSGTRLTVV.

The V and J genes are TRBV19 and TRBJ2-3; D is ambiguous. V was pared by 6 bases and J by 5 bases, with 6 bases between. Germline V gene lookup returns CDR1 LNHDA and CDR2 SQIVND (reference sequence). The CDR3 loop spans 11 amino acids. CDR3 loop: CASSQIDTQYF. Here the CDR3 DNA reads TGTGCCAGTAGCCAGATAGATACGCAGTATTTT.

The chain couples TRBV7-2 to TRBJ2-4; D is ambiguous. V was trimmed by 5 bases and J by 0 bases, leaving 17 bases between them. From germline, CDR1 is SGHTA and CDR2 FQGNSA. This CDR3 has 17 amino acids. The CDR3 sequence: CASSPTSDGKAKNIQYF. The CDR3 DNA follows: TGTGCCAGCAGCCCAACCTCAGATGGGAAAGCCAAAAACATTCAGTACTTC.

This chain connects TRBV7-3 to TRBJ2-5; D unclear. The germline V gene has CDR1 SGHTA and CDR2 FQGTGA. The CDR3 runs to 15 residues. The ends were cut back, 5 bases at V and 2 bases at J, with 15 bases in the middle. CDR3 DNA sequence: TGTGCCAGCAGCGAGATGGTCGGACGGCAAGAGACCCAGTACTTC. Translation: CASSEMVGRQETQYF.

The CDR3 DNA reads TGCAGTGCTGAACAGGATACTGAAGCTTTCTTT. It codes for CSAEQDTEAFF. The chain carries TRBV20-1 and TRBJ1-1, with D possibly being TRBD1 (5 bases). CDR1 is DFQATT, CDR2 SNEGSKA, per germline (reference sequence). CDR3 length equals 11 residues. V was trimmed by 5 bases and J by 5 bases, leaving 9 bases between them.

The chain uses TRBV6-1 and TRBJ2-5, with D unresolved. In germline, CDR1 is MNHNS, CDR2 SASEGT. The CDR3 is made up of 16 amino acids. V shed 1 base and J shed 5 bases, with 17 bases lying between them. The CDR3 here is CASSEEDDLTWETQYF. The CDR3 DNA reads TGTGCCAGCAGTGAAGAGGATGACTTAACGTGGGAGACCCAGTACTTC.

V is TRBV24-1 and J is TRBJ1-1, with a weak D call TRBD1 (5 bases). The CDR3 has 16 residues. Germline V lookup: CDR1 KGHDR, CDR2 SFDVKD. V lost 9 bases to trimming and J lost 1 base, with 20 bases between them. Here the CDR3 reads CATDGPNRLGNTEAFF. The CDR3 DNA sequence: TGTGCCACCGACGGGCCGAACAGGCTCGGGAACACTGAAGCTTTCTTT.

The rearrangement uses TRBV3-1 (or the pseudogene TRBV3-2) and TRBJ1-1; D is undetermined. Germline CDR1 reads LGHDT; CDR2 reads YNNKEL (reference sequence). The CDR3 is made up of 13 amino acids. Trimming shortened V by 0 bases and J by 8 bases, and 10 bases separated the two germline ends. The CDR3 nucleotides read TGTGCCAGCAGCCAAGATGGCCGGGAAGAAGCTTTCTTT. Translation gives CASSQDGREEAFF.

The chain links TRBV18 to TRBJ1-1; 7 bases are a match to TRBD1. The J segment lost 3 bases and the V segment lost 3 bases, leaving 1 base of the junction unmatched. Germline V lookup: CDR1 KGHSH, CDR2 LQKENI. CDR3 length: 13 amino acids. The CDR3 protein is CASSPGTDTEAFF. CDR3 sequence (DNA): TGTGCCAGCTCACCGGGGACAGACACTGAAGCTTTCTTT.

This CDR3 is CASSLGTTDTQYF. The CDR3 nucleotides are TGTGCCAGCAGCTTGGGGACAACAGATACGCAGTATTTT. This rearrangement joins TRBV5-6 to TRBJ2-3; the D gene is possibly TRBD1 (5 bases). Germline V gene sequence: CDR1 SGHDT, CDR2 YYEEEE. The CDR3 runs 13 residues. The V end was cut by 0 bases, the J end by 3 bases, with 5 bases between.

The count of this clone is one. This chain connects TRBV3-1 (or the pseudogene TRBV3-2) to TRBJ1-2; D unresolved. The CDR3 contains 13 residues. V lost 1 base to trimming and J lost 5 bases, with 8 bases between them. Germline V gives CDR1 LGHDT, CDR2 YNNKEL (reference sequence). The CDR3 DNA reads as TGTGCCAGCAGCCAAGTCGCGAGGTATGGCTACACCTTC. Its translation is CASSQVARYGYTF.

The sample holds one count of this clone. This sequence joins TRBV11-3 and TRBJ2-7; the match to TRBD2 covers 8 bases. Losses at the gene ends were 1 base for V and 3 bases for J; bases not matched to a gene: 5. Germline lookup yields CDR1 SGHNT and CDR2 YENEEA. The CDR3 has 15 residues. This CDR3 reads CASSLGSGGGYEQYF. CDR3 DNA sequence: TGTGCCAGCAGCTTAGGCAGCGGGGGAGGCTACGAGCAGTACTTC.

The DNA of the CDR3 is TGTGCCAGCAGCCCCCTAGTGATTGAAGCTTTCTTT. It yields the protein CASSPLVIEAFF. The rearrangement uses TRBV11-2 and TRBJ1-1; D gene unclear. Trimming removed 5 bases from V and 7 bases from J, with 11 bases in between. Germline values: CDR1 SGHAT, CDR2 FQNNGV. The CDR3 runs to 12 residues.

The chain recombines TRBV4-1 with TRBJ2-1; a possible D gene is TRBD1 (5 bases). Trimming took off 1 base at V and 10 bases at J, with 11 bases between the two ends. The CDR3 has 13 amino acids. The germline CDR1 and CDR2 sequences are MGHRA and YSYEKL. CDR3 DNA: TGCGCCAGCAGCCAAGGATGGGGCTGGGAGCAGTTCTTC. Encoded protein: CASSQGWGWEQFF.

The chain has TRBV5-6 and TRBJ2-1; D ambiguous. This CDR3 is built from 14 residues. Trimming pared 2 bases from V and 5 bases from J, leaving 11 bases between. CDR1 SGHDT and CDR2 YYEEEE come from the germline V gene. CDR3 coding DNA: TGTGCCAGCAGCTTTGTCCACATTAACAATGAGCAGTTCTTC. Residues: CASSFVHINNEQFF.

This clone was seen once. J is TRBJ1-1 and V is TRBV30, with TRBD1 as a possible D gene (5 bases). The V end was cut by 0 bases, the J end by 4 bases, with 15 bases between. Germline CDR1 is GTSNPN and CDR2 is SVGIG (reference sequence). This CDR3 comprises 15 residues. The CDR3 nucleotides read TGTGCCTGGAGTGTACGGGACCGCCGGGTCACTGAAGCTTTCTTT. It is translated as CAWSVRDRRVTEAFF.